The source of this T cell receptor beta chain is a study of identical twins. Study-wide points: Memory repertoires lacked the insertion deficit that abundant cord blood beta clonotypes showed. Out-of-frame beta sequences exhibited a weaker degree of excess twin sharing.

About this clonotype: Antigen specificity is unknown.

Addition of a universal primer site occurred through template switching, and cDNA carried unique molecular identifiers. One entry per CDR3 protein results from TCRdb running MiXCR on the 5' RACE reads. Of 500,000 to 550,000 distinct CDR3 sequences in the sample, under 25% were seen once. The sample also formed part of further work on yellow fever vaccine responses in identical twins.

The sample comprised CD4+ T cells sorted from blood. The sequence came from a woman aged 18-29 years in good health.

As DNA, the CDR3 is TGCGCCAGCAGGGGACAGGGGGAAAATGAGCAGTTCTTC. It translates to CASRGQGENEQFF. V gene TRBV5-1 combines with J gene TRBJ2-1; 11 bases align to TRBD1. CDR3 length: 13 amino acids. CDR1 and CDR2 (germline): SGHRS, YFSETQ. The J segment lost 7 bases and the V segment lost 5 bases, leaving 2 bases of the junction unmatched.